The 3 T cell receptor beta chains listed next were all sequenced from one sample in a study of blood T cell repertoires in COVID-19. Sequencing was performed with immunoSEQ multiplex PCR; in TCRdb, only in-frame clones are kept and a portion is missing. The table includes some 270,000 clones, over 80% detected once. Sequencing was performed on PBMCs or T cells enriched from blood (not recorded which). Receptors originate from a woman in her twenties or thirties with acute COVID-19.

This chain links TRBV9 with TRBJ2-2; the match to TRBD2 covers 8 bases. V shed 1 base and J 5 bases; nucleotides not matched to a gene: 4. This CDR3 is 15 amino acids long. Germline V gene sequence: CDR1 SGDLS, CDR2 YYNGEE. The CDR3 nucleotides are TGTGCCAGCAGCGTACAACTAGCGGATACCGGGGAGCTGTTTTTT. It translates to CASSVQLADTGELFF.

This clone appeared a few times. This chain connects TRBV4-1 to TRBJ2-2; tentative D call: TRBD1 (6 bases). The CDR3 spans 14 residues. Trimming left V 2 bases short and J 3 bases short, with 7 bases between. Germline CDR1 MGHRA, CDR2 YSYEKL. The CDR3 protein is CASSQRGYTGELFF. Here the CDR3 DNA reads TGCGCCAGCAGCCAAAGGGGGTACACCGGGGAGCTGTTTTTT.

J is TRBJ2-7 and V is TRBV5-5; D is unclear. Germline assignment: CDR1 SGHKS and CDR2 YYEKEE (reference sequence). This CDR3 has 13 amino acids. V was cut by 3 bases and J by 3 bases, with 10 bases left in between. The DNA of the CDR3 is TGTGCCAGCAGCTCCGAGGTAGACTACGAGCAGTACTTC. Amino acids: CASSSEVDYEQYF.